What follows are 28 T cell receptor beta chains derived from one specimen sequenced in a study of cytomegalovirus exposure and HLA in healthy donors. The PCR made use of 60 Vbeta and 13 Jbeta primers. Using immunoSEQ multiplex PCR, the repertoire was profiled, and TCRdb retains in-frame clones only, with some absent. The table has approximately 160,000 clones, about three quarters seen once. Input material: PBMCs. Receptor source: a man between 18 and 35 years old in good health and CMV-seropositive.

This clone was picked up a small number of times. The chain links TRBV6-1 to TRBJ1-2; a possible D gene is TRBD1 (6 bases). Trimming stripped 2 bases from V and 4 bases from J, with 20 bases between. The CDR3 spans 17 residues. Germline V gene lookup returns CDR1 MNHNS and CDR2 SASEGT. CDR3 bases: TGTGCCAGCAGTGAAATGGGGGCAGGGGCATCCGGCTATGGCTACACCTTC. Its translation is CASSEMGAGASGYGYTF.

The chain joins TRBV2 to TRBJ1-1; 7 bases align to TRBD1. Germline CDR1 SNHLY, CDR2 FYNNEI. The CDR3 runs 15 residues. The J segment lost 4 bases and the V segment lost 2 bases, leaving 7 bases of the junction unmatched. CDR3 protein: CASSEFVAGGTEAFF. The CDR3 nucleotides read TGTGCCAGCAGTGAATTTGTTGCAGGGGGCACTGAAGCTTTCTTT.

Concerning this clone itself: The junction and the germline gene differ at one end; a read error may be behind it. This rearrangement joins TRBV7-9 to TRBJ2-4, with 12 bases identical to TRBD1. CDR3 size: 12 residues. CDR1 and CDR2 (germline): SEHNR, FQNEAQ (reference sequence). The chain's CDR3 is CASSLGTGGANF. The CDR3 bases are TGTGCCAGCAGCTTGGGGACAGGGGGCGCGAACTTC. The full variable domain, rest sourced from reference TRBV7-9 and TRBJ2-4, is DTGVSQNPRHKITKRGQNVTFRCDPISEHNRLYWYRQTLGQGPEFLTYFQNEAQLEKSRLLSDRFSAERPKGSFSTLEIQRTEQGDSAMYLCASSLGTGGANFGAGTRLSVL.

This chain connects TRBV14 to TRBJ2-1; 13 bases are shared with TRBD2. The V gene end was trimmed by 0 bases and the J gene end by 3 bases; junction bases not matched to a gene: 5. Germline V gene sequence: CDR1 SGHDN, CDR2 FVKESK. The CDR3 covers 18 residues. This CDR3 is CASSQDPWTSGGYNEQFF. CDR3 nucleotide sequence: TGTGCCAGCAGCCAAGACCCATGGACTAGCGGGGGCTACAATGAGCAGTTCTTC.

The rearrangement uses TRBV27 and TRBJ1-5; 7 positions agree with TRBD1. The CDR3 spans 15 residues. Germline CDR1 and CDR2: MNHEY and SMNVEV (reference sequence). V lost 6 bases and J lost 0; bases outside the gene matches: 5. CDR3 sequence reads: CASSMTGYSNQPQHF. In DNA form, the CDR3 reads TGTGCCAGCAGCATGACAGGGTATAGCAATCAGCCCCAGCATTTT.

This rearrangement joins TRBV15 to TRBJ1-2, with 7 bases identical to TRBD1. Losses at the gene ends were 2 bases for V and 4 bases for J; bases not matched to a gene: 4. The CDR3 extends over 14 amino acids. The germline CDR1 and CDR2 sequences are LNHNV and YYDKDF (reference sequence). The CDR3 DNA reads as TGTGCCACCAGCAGAAGACAGGGCGTCTATGGCTACACCTTC. This translates into CATSRRQGVYGYTF.

V and J are TRBV5-4 and TRBJ1-2; no reliable D call. The V gene's germline CDR1 is SGHNT and CDR2 YYREEE (reference sequence). The CDR3 totals 14 residues. V gave up 5 bases and J gave up 4 bases, with 15 bases separating them. CDR3 region: CASSREIGSYGYTF. In DNA, the CDR3 is TGTGCCAGCAGTCGAGAAATCGGGAGCTATGGCTACACCTTC. The full variable domain, its missing parts supplied by reference TRBV5-4 and TRBJ1-2, is ETGVTQSPTHLIKTRGQQVTLRCSSQSGHNTVSWYQQALGQGPQFIFQYYREEENGRGNFPPRFSGLQFPNYSSELNVNALELDDSALYLCASSREIGSYGYTFGSGTRLTVV.

The chain combines TRBV16 with TRBJ2-7; TRBD1 matches 9 bases. Germline-derived CDR1 and CDR2 are KGHSY and FQNENV. The trim removed 4 bases at V and 5 bases at J, leaving 3 bases unmatched. This CDR3 region has 13 residues. Here the CDR3 DNA reads TGTGCCAGCAGCCCAGGGACAGGGAACGAGCAGTACGTC. It specifies CASSPGTGNEQYV.

With respect to this clone: Other DNA sequences in this sample translate to the same CDR3. The genes are TRBV27 and TRBJ1-5, with TRBD1 as a possible D gene (5 bases). This CDR3 has 13 residues. Trimming cost V 2 bases and J 6 bases, with 8 bases left between them. CDR1 MNHEY and CDR2 SMNVEV come from the germline V gene (reference sequence). The CDR3 coding sequence is TGTGCCAGCAGTTTAAGGGGAGGTCAGCCCCAGCATTTT. Encoded protein: CASSLRGGQPQHF.

The genes are TRBV14 and TRBJ2-1; possibly TRBD2 for D (6 bases). The V gene's germline CDR1 is SGHDN and CDR2 FVKESK. Trimming pared 0 bases from V and 5 bases from J, leaving 14 bases between. CDR3 length: 16 amino acids. CDR3 loop: CASSQEVTSFHNEQFF. Here the CDR3 DNA reads TGTGCCAGCAGCCAAGAAGTCACTAGCTTCCACAATGAGCAGTTCTTC.

This chain connects TRBV19 to TRBJ2-3; perhaps TRBD1 as D (6 bases). V lost 1 base and J lost 4, with 18 bases in between. Germline V gene lookup returns CDR1 LNHDA and CDR2 SQIVND (reference sequence). The CDR3 is 17 amino acids. CDR3 residues: CASSIGGRPDVADTQYF. CDR3 DNA sequence: TGTGCCAGTAGTATAGGGGGGCGCCCTGATGTGGCAGATACGCAGTATTTT.

This clone was detected only a few times. The chain uses TRBV6-1 and TRBJ2-7; 8 bases align to TRBD2. CDR1 MNHNS and CDR2 SASEGT come from the germline V gene. The junction had 6 bases not matched to a gene; V was cut back by 8 bases and J by 3 bases. CDR3 length equals 13 residues. DNA of the CDR3: TGTGCCAGCTCCGCCGGGGGGGGCTACGAGCAGTACGTC. It yields the protein CASSAGGGYEQYV.

This clone appeared once. The J gene is TRBJ2-3, the V gene TRBV29-1; 9 positions match TRBD1. The V and J ends lost 7 bases and 6 bases, in that order; junction bases with no gene match: 8. CDR1 is SQVTM and CDR2 is ANQGSEA in the germline V gene. CDR3 size: 13 residues. The CDR3 here is CSEKQGAGDTQYF. CDR3 nucleotides: TGCAGCGAAAAACAGGGGGCAGGGGATACGCAGTATTTT.

This chain uses TRBV27 with TRBJ2-2; 7 nucleotides agree with TRBD2. Unmatched junction bases numbered 6, after V lost 5 bases and J lost 0 bases. The CDR3 loop spans 16 amino acids. Germline V gene lookup returns CDR1 MNHEY and CDR2 SMNVEV (reference sequence). The CDR3 loop is CASSLTSAPNTGELFF. In nucleotides, the CDR3 is TGTGCCAGCAGTCTTACTAGCGCCCCGAACACCGGGGAGCTGTTTTTT.

This clone appeared a few times. The chain combines TRBV6-5 with TRBJ2-1, with TRBD2 identical over 14 bases. The CDR3 loop spans 16 amino acids. In germline, CDR1 is MNHEY, CDR2 SVGAGI. The junction had 5 bases not matched to a gene; V was cut back by 2 bases and J by 8 bases. The CDR3 DNA sequence: TGTGCCAGCAGTTACGCCGGGACTAGCGGGGGTTATGAGCAGTTCTTC. Amino acid sequence: CASSYAGTSGGYEQFF.

The J gene is TRBJ2-5, the V gene TRBV18; 15 bases fit TRBD2. There are 15 residues in the CDR3. Germline lookup yields CDR1 KGHSH and CDR2 LQKENI. The trim removed 6 bases at V and 6 bases at J, leaving 5 bases unmatched. CDR3 loop: CASSSGLAGGQTQYF. In DNA, the CDR3 is TGTGCCAGCTCGAGCGGACTAGCGGGAGGGCAGACCCAGTACTTC.

The chain combines TRBV7-9 with TRBJ1-6; 9 positions agree with TRBD1. After removal of 5 bases from V and 10 bases from J, the junction contained 6 bases not matched to a gene. The length of the CDR3 is 14 residues. CDR1 SEHNR and CDR2 FQNEAQ come from the germline V gene (reference sequence). The chain's CDR3 is CASSIGQGRSPLHF. The CDR3 bases are TGTGCCAGCAGCATCGGACAGGGGCGATCACCCCTCCACTTT.

The chain uses TRBV14 and TRBJ1-5; D unclear. Trimming took 4 bases from V and 4 from J, leaving 17 bases between them. Germline V gives CDR1 SGHDN, CDR2 FVKESK. The CDR3 extends over 16 amino acids. In nucleotides, the CDR3 is TGTGCCAGCAGCCCATCCCGGGATAGGGTAAATCAGCCCCAGCATTTT. It encodes CASSPSRDRVNQPQHF.

The V and J genes are TRBV30 and TRBJ2-2; D is ambiguous. Germline lookup yields CDR1 GTSNPN and CDR2 SVGIG (reference sequence). CDR3 size: 12 residues. The V gene lost 0 bases and the J gene lost 6 bases, with 5 bases spanning the gap. DNA for the CDR3: TGTGCCTGGAGTGTAGGAGCCGGGGAGCTGTTTTTT. The encoded protein is CAWSVGAGELFF.

The chain uses TRBV6-5 and TRBJ1-5, with TRBD1 matching 10 bases. J lost 7 bases, V lost 10 bases, and 7 bases had no gene match. CDR3 length equals 13 residues. Per the germline V gene, CDR1 is MNHEY and CDR2 is SVGAGI. The CDR3 nucleotides are TGTGCCACCCGGGACAGGGGAAAACAGCCCCAGCATTTT. Its protein product is CATRDRGKQPQHF.

The V gene is TRBV29-1, the J gene TRBJ2-7; possible D gene TRBD1, 6 bases. The CDR3 runs to 14 residues. V was trimmed by 2 bases and J by 7 bases, leaving 18 bases between them. Germline CDR1 reads SQVTM; CDR2 reads ANQGSEA. The CDR3 here is CSVESGTCGREQYV. The CDR3 nucleotides read TGCAGCGTTGAAAGTGGGACATGTGGTAGGGAGCAGTACGTC.

The sample holds a few counts of this clone. This chain connects TRBV11-2 to TRBJ2-2; no clear D gene. The CDR3 length is 18 residues. Germline-derived CDR1 and CDR2 are SGHAT and FQNNGV. V was cut by 5 bases and J by 0 bases, with 19 bases left in between. CDR3 DNA sequence: TGTGCCAGCAGCAGAAAGTTGACAACCACCACGAACACCGGGGAGCTGTTTTTT. Protein sequence: CASSRKLTTTTNTGELFF.

The rearrangement joins TRBV6-6 to TRBJ2-7; 10 bases match TRBD2. J was trimmed by 4 bases and V by 6 bases; bases with no gene match: 12. This CDR3 spans 16 amino acids. CDR1 and CDR2 from the germline V gene are MNHNY and SVGAGI (reference sequence). This chain's CDR3 is CASRLPRTSGGYEQYV. CDR3 bases: TGTGCCAGCAGACTACCTAGGACTAGCGGTGGATACGAGCAGTACGTC.

Only a few counts were recorded for this clone. Distinct nucleotide sequences in the sample also encode this CDR3. CDR3 sequence reads: CASSDGGYGYTF. The CDR3, as DNA: TGTGCCAGCAGTGACGGGGGGTATGGCTACACCTTC. The genes are TRBV6-4 and TRBJ1-2; TRBD1 is a possible D gene (5 bases). The V end lost 2 bases, the J end lost 5 bases, and 6 bases lay between the germline ends. CDR1 is MRHNA and CDR2 is SNTAGT in the germline V gene. The CDR3 covers 12 residues.

This chain connects TRBV5-6 to TRBJ2-1; 7 bases agree with TRBD2. Germline V gene sequence: CDR1 SGHDT, CDR2 YYEEEE. This CDR3 comprises 13 residues. With V trimmed by 4 bases and J by 7 bases, 5 bases remained unmatched. This chain's CDR3 is CASSPSRGNEQFF. CDR3 nucleotides: TGTGCCAGCAGCCCGTCGCGGGGGAATGAGCAGTTCTTC.

The chain uses TRBV6-5 and TRBJ1-5; TRBD1 might be the D (6 bases). The germline V and J ends were trimmed by 5 bases and 3 bases, with 11 bases remaining between them. The CDR3 loop spans 14 amino acids. Germline-derived CDR1 and CDR2 are MNHEY and SVGAGI. CDR3: CASSPRTVNQPQHF. CDR3 DNA sequence: TGTGCCAGCAGTCCCCGGACAGTCAATCAGCCCCAGCATTTT.

The chain links TRBV30 to TRBJ2-5; no definite D call. The germline V gene encodes CDR1 GTSNPN and CDR2 SVGIG (reference sequence). CDR3 length: 11 residues. Trimming left V 1 base short and J 4 bases short, with 4 bases between. Here the CDR3 reads CAWSGVETQYF. For the CDR3, the DNA is TGTGCCTGGAGTGGCGTAGAGACCCAGTACTTC.

The chain carries TRBV4-1 and TRBJ2-3, with a possible D match to TRBD1 (7 bases). This CDR3 region has 18 residues. Germline CDR1 and CDR2: MGHRA and YSYEKL. Between the trimmed V and J ends, which lost 4 bases and 1 base, there was a span of 21 bases. CDR3 DNA sequence: TGCGCCAGCAGCCCTTCCCCACGGACAGGACTACGCACAGATACGCAGTATTTT. Translated, it gives CASSPSPRTGLRTDTQYF.